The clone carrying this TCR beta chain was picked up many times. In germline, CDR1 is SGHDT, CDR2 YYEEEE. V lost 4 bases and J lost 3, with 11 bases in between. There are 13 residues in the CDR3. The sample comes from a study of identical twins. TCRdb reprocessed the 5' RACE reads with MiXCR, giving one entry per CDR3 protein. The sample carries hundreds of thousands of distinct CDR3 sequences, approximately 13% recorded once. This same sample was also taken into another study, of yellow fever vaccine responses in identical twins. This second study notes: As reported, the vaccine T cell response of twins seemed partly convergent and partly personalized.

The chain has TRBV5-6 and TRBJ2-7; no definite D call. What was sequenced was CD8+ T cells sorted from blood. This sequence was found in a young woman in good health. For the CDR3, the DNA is TGTGCCAGCAGCCAGACTCAGAACTACGAGCAGTACTTC. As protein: CASSQTQNYEQYF.